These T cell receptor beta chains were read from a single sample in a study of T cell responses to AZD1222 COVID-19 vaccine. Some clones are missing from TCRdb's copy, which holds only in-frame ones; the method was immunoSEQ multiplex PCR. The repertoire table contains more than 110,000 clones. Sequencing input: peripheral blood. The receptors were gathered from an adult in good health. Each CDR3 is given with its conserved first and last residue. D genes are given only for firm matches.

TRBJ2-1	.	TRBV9	CASTPGPGNEQFF	TGTGCCAGCACCCCGGGCCCAGGCAATGAGCAGTTCTTC
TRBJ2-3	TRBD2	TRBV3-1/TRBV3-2	CASSQLAGSESTDTQYF	TGTGCCAGCAGCCAACTAGCGGGGAGCGAGAGCACAGATACGCAGTATTTT
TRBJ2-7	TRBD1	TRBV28	CASRIAGTGYYEQYF	TGTGCCAGCAGGATTGCCGGGACAGGGTACTACGAGCAGTACTTC
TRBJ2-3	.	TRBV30	CAWSVRDYNTDTQYF	TGTGCCTGGAGTGTGCGGGATTATAACACAGATACGCAGTATTTT
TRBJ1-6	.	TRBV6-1	CASSERQLQNSPLHF	TGTGCCAGCAGTGAAAGACAGCTACAGAATTCACCCCTCCACTTT
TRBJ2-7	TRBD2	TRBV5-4	CASSLAPAGGQKEQYF	TGTGCCAGCAGCTTGGCCCCTGCGGGGGGGCAGAAAGAGCAGTACTTC
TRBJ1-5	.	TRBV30	CAWSLGGNQPQHF	TGTGCCTGGAGTCTGGGGGGTAATCAGCCCCAGCATTTT
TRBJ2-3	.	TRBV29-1	CSALQGTDTQYF	TGCAGCGCTCTGCAGGGCACAGATACGCAGTATTTT
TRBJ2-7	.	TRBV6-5	CASQGSYEQYF	TGTGCCAGCCAGGGGTCCTACGAGCAGTACTTC
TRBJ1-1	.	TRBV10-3	CAISASTNTEAFF	TGTGCCATCAGTGCCAGCACGAACACTGAAGCTTTCTTT
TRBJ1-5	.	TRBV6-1	CASSEWAGDYSNQPQHF	TGTGCCAGCAGTGAATGGGCGGGGGATTATAGCAATCAGCCCCAGCATTTT
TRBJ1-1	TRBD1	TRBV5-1	CASSFSQQGSNSEAFF	TGCGCCAGCAGCTTTTCTCAACAGGGGTCAAACTCTGAAGCTTTCTTT
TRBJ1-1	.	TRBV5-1	CASSIGTDQNTEAFF	TGCGCCAGCAGCATAGGGACGGACCAGAACACTGAAGCTTTCTTT
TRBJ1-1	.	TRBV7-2	CASVRVGGAYTEAFF	TGTGCCAGCGTCAGGGTGGGCGGGGCCTACACTGAAGCTTTCTTT
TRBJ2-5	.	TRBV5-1	CASSSPLQETQYF	TGCGCCAGCAGCTCGCCCCTTCAAGAGACCCAGTACTTC
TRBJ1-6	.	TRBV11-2	CASSLSDYSPLHF	TGTGCCAGCAGCTTATCGGACTATTCACCCCTCCACTTT
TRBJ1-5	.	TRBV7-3	CASMRNGLNQPQHF	TGTGCCAGCATGAGGAATGGTTTAAATCAGCCCCAGCATTTT
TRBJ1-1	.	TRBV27	CASSFRGGFSGEAFF	TGTGCCAGCAGTTTCCGCGGGGGATTTAGTGGTGAAGCTTTCTTT
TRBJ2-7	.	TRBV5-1	CASSLEALSYEQYF	TGCGCCAGCAGCTTGGAAGCGCTGTCCTACGAGCAGTACTTC
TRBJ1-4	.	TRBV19	CASSIARGTNEKLFF	TGTGCCAGTAGTATCGCCAGGGGCACTAATGAAAAACTGTTTTTT
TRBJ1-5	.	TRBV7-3	CASSLQGWKSNQPQHF	TGTGCCAGCAGCTTACAGGGTTGGAAGAGCAATCAGCCCCAGCATTTT
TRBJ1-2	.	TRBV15	CATSRDAGVGGYTF	TGTGCCACCAGCAGAGATGCCGGGGTTGGTGGCTACACCTTC
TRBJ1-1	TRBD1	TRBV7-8	CASSPTTGGGTEAFF	TGTGCCAGCAGCCCAACTACAGGGGGAGGCACTGAAGCTTTCTTT
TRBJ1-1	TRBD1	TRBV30	CAWSPQTGGITEAFF	TGTGCCTGGAGTCCCCAGACAGGGGGCATCACTGAAGCTTTCTTT
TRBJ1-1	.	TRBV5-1	CASSYRIMNTEAFF	TGCGCCAGCAGCTACAGGATAATGAACACTGAAGCTTTCTTT
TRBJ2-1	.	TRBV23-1	CASSQSGRSFSSYNEQFF	TGCGCCAGCAGTCAATCAGGCCGAAGCTTCTCGTCCTACAATGAGCAGTTCTTC